The TCR beta chain described here comes from a study of long-term antiretroviral therapy in people with HIV. Overall study: In the earliest collections, sampling predates the 2015 immediate-ART recommendation by about a decade. Findings of the study overall: Blood specimens, gathered between the mid-2000s and the late 2010s, were possibly obtained under older ART regimens. Spans of CDR3 length were tighter for HIV repertoires than for controls.

The libraries were made with immunoSEQ v3.0 at survey level. Per-sample TRB depth target: about 35,000-55,000 T-cell genomes. TCRdb's copy holds only in-frame clones and misses some; the assay was immunoSEQ multiplex PCR. Of roughly 38,000 clones listed, 80% to 90% are singletons. Regarding this clone: Its antigen is still unknown.

This TCR was sampled from a young man with HIV. The sample was unsorted PBMCs, taken 0.3 years after starting antiretroviral therapy.

The CDR3: CAAYRDPWGEAFF. CDR3 bases: TGTGCCGCATATCGGGACCCCTGGGGTGAAGCTTTCTTT. The rearrangement joins TRBV28 to TRBJ1-1, with D maybe TRBD1 (5 bases). The CDR3 totals 13 residues. V was cut by 11 bases and J by 7 bases, with 20 bases left in between. Germline V lookup: CDR1 MDHEN, CDR2 SYDVKM.